This TCR beta chain was recovered during a study of OX40 agonist ivuxolimab in advanced cancers. At the level of the study: The patients received agonistic anti-OX40 (CD134) antibody ivuxolimab.

The CDR3 has 11 amino acids. Per the germline V gene, CDR1 is DFQATT and CDR2 is SNEGSKA (reference sequence). V dropped 5 bases and J dropped 8 bases, with 11 bases sitting between them. Data came from immunoSEQ multiplex PCR; TCRdb stores just in-frame clones and leaves some out. The sample shows 100,000 or so clones, 70% to 90% of them seen only once. Study findings and constraints: At 0.1 to 3.0 mg/kg, CD4+ and CD8+ blood T cells expanded clonally by week 6. Average numbers of expanded clones were greater in CD8+ T cells than in CD4+.

Notes on this clone: Its antigen remains unknown.

Baseline was the first blood sampling point, followed by cycle 4 day 1 and cycle 7 day 1. The TCR was taken from an adult with an advanced solid tumor such as melanoma, head and neck, liver or kidney cancer. The sample was CD4+ or CD8+ T cells sorted from blood, taken in a trial of the OX40 agonist ivuxolimab. The chain employs TRBV20-1 and TRBJ2-3; tentative D call: TRBD1 (6 bases). CDR3: CSAGGMGTQYF. The DNA of the CDR3 is TGCAGTGCTGGGGGCATGGGTACGCAGTATTTT.